Shown below are 29 T cell receptor beta chains from a single sample sequenced in a study of T cell responses to AZD1222 COVID-19 vaccine. Measured with immunoSEQ multiplex PCR; TCRdb has only the in-frame clones, and not every one. The table lists over 100,000 clones, 88% of them singletons, with roughly 2.3% in the top ten. Specimen: peripheral blood, collected on day 0 of AZD1222 vaccination. Receptors originate from an adult in good health.

The chain combines TRBV2 with TRBJ2-2; 7 bases are a match to TRBD2. Losses at the gene ends were 3 bases for V and 4 bases for J; bases not matched to a gene: 5. CDR3 length: 15 residues. Germline CDR1 SNHLY, CDR2 FYNNEI. CDR3 residues: CASSDLAASTGELFF. The CDR3, as DNA: TGTGCCAGCAGTGACCTAGCGGCTTCCACCGGGGAGCTGTTTTTT.

The chain's CDR3 is CASGQTGLHSPLHF. CDR3 in DNA: TGTGCCAGTGGCCAAACAGGGTTACATTCACCCCTCCACTTT. This rearrangement joins TRBV19 to TRBJ1-6, with D tentatively TRBD1 (6 bases). Between the trimmed V and J ends, which lost 8 bases and 8 bases, there was a span of 16 bases. From germline, CDR1 is LNHDA and CDR2 SQIVND (reference sequence). The CDR3 is 14 residues long.

The chain recombines TRBV3-1 (or the pseudogene TRBV3-2) with TRBJ2-7, with D uncertain. With 4 bases removed from V and 4 bases from J, the gap between germline ends came to 8 bases. The CDR3 consists of 12 residues. CDR1 LGHDT and CDR2 YNNKEL come from the germline V gene (reference sequence). In DNA, the CDR3 is TGTGCCAGCAGCCTCCTGGGTTACGAGCAGTACTTC. It codes for CASSLLGYEQYF.

The chain has TRBV6-1 and TRBJ1-5; possibly TRBD1 for D (5 bases). Per the germline V gene, CDR1 is MNHNS and CDR2 is SASEGT. The CDR3 covers 16 residues. V lost 2 bases to trimming and J lost 3 bases, with 14 bases between them. The CDR3 reads CASSERSGPFNQPQHF. The CDR3 DNA follows: TGTGCCAGCAGTGAAAGGTCAGGGCCTTTCAATCAGCCCCAGCATTTT.

This clone was found once. The genes are TRBV28 and TRBJ1-4; 8 bases align to TRBD1. V gave up 5 bases and J gave up 0 bases; unmatched junction bases: 5. Germline V gene sequence: CDR1 MDHEN, CDR2 SYDVKM. This CDR3 is built from 16 residues. This CDR3 reads CASSSGQGATNEKLFF. The CDR3 DNA is TGTGCCAGCAGTAGTGGACAGGGCGCAACTAATGAAAAACTGTTTTTT.

The chain couples TRBV30 to TRBJ2-1; 7 nucleotides match TRBD2. This CDR3 spans 16 amino acids. Per germline, CDR1 GTSNPN and CDR2 SVGIG (reference sequence). V lost 0 bases, J lost 0 bases, and 5 bases stayed unmatched. The CDR3 here is CAWSVLARSSYNEQFF. CDR3 in DNA: TGTGCCTGGAGTGTACTAGCGAGAAGCTCCTACAATGAGCAGTTCTTC. Full variable domain (missing parts from reference TRBV30 and TRBJ2-1): SQTIHQWPATLVQPVGSPLSLECTVEGTSNPNLYWYRQAAGRGLQLLFYSVGIGQISSEVPQNLSASRPQDRQFILSSKKLLLSDSGFYLCAWSVLARSSYNEQFFGPGTRLTVL.

This clone was observed once. CDR3 in amino acids: CASSIEAEGGRYGYTF. In DNA, the CDR3 is TGTGCCAGTAGTATAGAGGCGGAAGGGGGGAGGTATGGCTACACCTTC. The chain is built from TRBV19 and TRBJ1-2; the D gene is possibly TRBD1 (6 bases). Deletions cut 0 bases from V and 5 bases from J, with 16 bases between. The CDR3 spans 16 residues. Germline V gives CDR1 LNHDA, CDR2 SQIVND (reference sequence).

This chain connects TRBV6-5 to TRBJ2-5; D is possibly TRBD2 (6 bases). Germline CDR1 MNHEY, CDR2 SVGAGI. The V gene lost 2 bases and the J gene lost 13 bases, with 14 bases spanning the gap. The CDR3 consists of 12 residues. DNA for the CDR3: TGTGCCAGCAGTTACGCCGCGGGGCCACCGTACTTC. This sequence encodes CASSYAAGPPYF.

This sequence joins TRBV19 and TRBJ1-5; D remains ambiguous. Germline V gene data show CDR1 as LNHDA and CDR2 as SQIVND (reference sequence). The CDR3 sequence is 12 residues long. Trimming left V 8 bases short and J 3 bases short, with 8 bases between. CDR3 residues: CASGPFNQPQHF. In DNA form, the CDR3 reads TGTGCCAGTGGACCCTTCAATCAGCCCCAGCATTTT. Full variable domain (rest looked up from reference TRBV19 and TRBJ1-5): DGGITQSPKYLFRKEGQNVTLSCEQNLNHDAMYWYRQDPGQGLRLIYYSQIVNDFQKGDIAEGYSVSREKKESFPLTVTSAQKNPTAFYLCASGPFNQPQHFGDGTRLSIL.

The chain carries TRBV5-6 and TRBJ2-1, with 10 bases aligning to TRBD2. Germline CDR1 is SGHDT and CDR2 is YYEEEE. This CDR3 comprises 15 residues. V was pared by 2 bases and J by 7 bases, with 6 bases of the junction left unmatched. CDR3 nucleotide sequence: TGTGCCAGCAGCTTAGCGGGAGGGCCTAAAAATGAGCAGTTCTTC. Encoded protein: CASSLAGGPKNEQFF.

Turning to this clone: A read error may explain this, as a much larger clone is one base away. Other DNA sequences in the same sample also yield this CDR3. This chain links TRBV5-4 with TRBJ2-1; a weak D match, TRBD2 (6 bases). Germline loops: CDR1 SGHNT, CDR2 YYREEE (reference sequence). The CDR3 has 14 residues. Trimming removed 4 bases at V and 8 bases at J, with 16 bases between. This CDR3 is CASSGTTSGDEQFF. The CDR3 DNA reads TGTGCCAGCAGCGGGACGACTAGTGGCGATGAGCAGTTCTTC.

This chain links TRBV5-4 with TRBJ2-5, with 11 bases identical to TRBD2. Germline lookup yields CDR1 SGHNT and CDR2 YYREEE (reference sequence). The length of the CDR3 is 16 residues. V shed 4 bases, J shed 2 bases, and the junction held 7 bases outside the gene matches. CDR3 in amino acids: CASSTPGTSGQETQYF. CDR3 coding DNA: TGTGCCAGCAGCACACCGGGGACTAGCGGACAAGAGACCCAGTACTTC. Complete variable domain (other parts from reference TRBV5-4 and TRBJ2-5): ETGVTQSPTHLIKTRGQQVTLRCSSQSGHNTVSWYQQALGQGPQFIFQYYREEENGRGNFPPRFSGLQFPNYSSELNVNALELDDSALYLCASSTPGTSGQETQYFGPGTRLLVL.

This clone was counted once. This chain uses TRBV2 with TRBJ2-7; 7 bases agree with TRBD1. The ends lost 6 bases at V and 6 bases at J; junction bases unmatched: 8. Per the germline V gene, CDR1 is SNHLY and CDR2 is FYNNEI. The CDR3 is made up of 13 amino acids. The CDR3 DNA reads TGTGCCAGCAGCGTTCTAGGGGGCGGCGAGCAGTACTTC. This sequence encodes CASSVLGGGEQYF.

The chain joins TRBV28 to TRBJ2-2, with D tentatively TRBD2 (5 bases). V gave up 2 bases and J gave up 8 bases, with 12 bases separating them. Germline CDR1 MDHEN, CDR2 SYDVKM. This CDR3 is 14 amino acids long. CDR3 in DNA: TGTGCCAGCAGTTTACCGACCCCGGGGGGGGAGCTGTTTTTT. Protein product: CASSLPTPGGELFF. Full variable domain (rest looked up from reference TRBV28 and TRBJ2-2): DVKVTQSSRYLVKRTGEKVFLECVQDMDHENMFWYRQDPGLGLRLIYFSYDVKMKEKGDIPEGYSVSREKKERFSLILESASTNQTSMYLCASSLPTPGGELFFGEGSRLTVL.

The V and J genes are TRBV5-1 and TRBJ1-3; D is undetermined. CDR1 and CDR2 (germline): SGHRS, YFSETQ. The ends were cut back, 0 bases at V and 2 bases at J, with 9 bases in the middle. The CDR3 consists of 15 residues. DNA of the CDR3: TGCGCCAGCAGCTTGGAGTCCCTCGCTGGAAACACCATATATTTT. It yields the protein CASSLESLAGNTIYF.

The chain has TRBV21-1 and TRBJ1-2. TRBV21-1 is described as a pseudogene. CDR3 length equals 13 residues. For the CDR3, the DNA is TGTGCCAGCAGCAAAACCCGAGGGTATGGCTACACCTTC. Translation: CASSKTRGYGYTF.

The V and J genes are TRBV19 and TRBJ2-7, with TRBD1 matching 8 bases. Trimming removed 5 bases from V and 4 bases from J; junction bases left unmatched: 13. Germline CDR1 is LNHDA and CDR2 is SQIVND (reference sequence). CDR3 size: 16 residues. CDR3 in DNA: TGTGCCAGTAGTCCCCGGGAAGGACAGGGAAAGTACGAGCAGTACTTC. It specifies CASSPREGQGKYEQYF.

The chain joins TRBV3-1 (or the pseudogene TRBV3-2) to TRBJ1-2, with D unresolved. Germline V gives CDR1 LGHDT, CDR2 YNNKEL (reference sequence). V dropped 0 bases and J dropped 2 bases, with 4 bases sitting between them. The CDR3 runs to 13 residues. CDR3 coding DNA: TGTGCCAGCAGCCAAGAGGGCAACTATGGCTACACCTTC. It codes for CASSQEGNYGYTF.

The V gene is TRBV27, the J gene TRBJ2-7, with unresolved D. CDR3 length: 17 residues. V lost 0 bases and J lost 2, with 17 bases in between. Germline-derived CDR1 and CDR2 are MNHEY and SMNVEV (reference sequence). The CDR3 protein is CASSLSRSRVKAYEQYF. CDR3 bases: TGTGCCAGCAGTTTATCGAGGAGTCGCGTTAAGGCCTACGAGCAGTACTTC.

The J gene is TRBJ2-1, the V gene TRBV2, with 7 bases that match TRBD2. CDR3 length: 16 amino acids. The germline gives CDR1 SNHLY, CDR2 FYNNEI. The trim removed 5 bases at V and 2 bases at J, leaving 9 bases unmatched. This CDR3 is CASSLFGGSTYNEQFF. The DNA of the CDR3 is TGTGCCAGCAGTCTGTTTGGCGGGAGCACCTACAATGAGCAGTTCTTC.

The chain carries TRBV5-4 and TRBJ2-3; a weak D match, TRBD2 (6 bases). This CDR3 spans 16 amino acids. The germline gives CDR1 SGHNT, CDR2 YYREEE (reference sequence). Trimming took off 4 bases at V and 0 bases at J, with 15 bases between the two ends. CDR3 sequence (DNA): TGTGCCAGCAGCCTCCTTAGCGGTCCTAGCACAGATACGCAGTATTTT. Translating it yields CASSLLSGPSTDTQYF.

This chain uses TRBV18 with TRBJ2-3; D may be TRBD2 (6 bases). V was trimmed by 2 bases and J by 3 bases, leaving 18 bases between them. This CDR3 has 17 residues. Germline values: CDR1 KGHSH, CDR2 LQKENI. The CDR3 DNA is TGTGCCAGCTCACCAAATCTCCGTAGTGGGGGGACAGATACGCAGTATTTT. Translating gives CASSPNLRSGGTDTQYF.

V gene TRBV5-1 combines with J gene TRBJ2-7, with D perhaps assigned TRBD1 or TRBD2 (6 bases each). The CDR3 totals 14 residues. V dropped 3 bases and J dropped 3 bases, with 13 bases sitting between them. Germline V gene lookup returns CDR1 SGHRS and CDR2 YFSETQ. As DNA, the CDR3 is TGCGCCAGCAGCTCCGGGGGCGGGCTCTACGAGCAGTACTTC. This sequence encodes CASSSGGGLYEQYF.

The chain recombines TRBV6-2 or TRBV6-3 with TRBJ2-7, with D perhaps assigned TRBD1 or TRBD2 (5 bases each). V gave up 2 bases and J gave up 1 base, with 15 bases separating them. This CDR3 contains 16 residues. In germline, CDR1 is MNHEY, CDR2 SVGEGT. Here the CDR3 reads CASSYEAGTPSYEQYF. The CDR3 DNA follows: TGTGCCAGCAGTTACGAGGCAGGGACGCCTTCCTACGAGCAGTACTTC.

The J gene is TRBJ2-7, the V gene TRBV6-5; 12 bases map to TRBD2. Germline CDR1 reads MNHEY; CDR2 reads SVGAGI. V lost 7 bases, J lost 0 bases, and 4 bases stayed unmatched. This CDR3 spans 15 amino acids. This CDR3 reads CASKRTSGDSYEQYF. DNA for the CDR3: TGTGCCAGCAAAAGGACTAGCGGGGACTCCTACGAGCAGTACTTC.

The genes are TRBV2 and TRBJ1-2; no clear D. Trimming took off 3 bases at V and 2 bases at J, with 13 bases between the two ends. The CDR3 consists of 15 residues. Germline CDR1 SNHLY, CDR2 FYNNEI. The CDR3 loop reads CASSEGDMSNYGYTF. The DNA for the CDR3 is TGTGCCAGCAGTGAGGGAGACATGTCAAACTATGGCTACACCTTC. The whole variable domain, remainder taken from reference TRBV2 and TRBJ1-2, is EPEVTQTPSHQVTQMGQEVILRCVPISNHLYFYWYRQILGQKVEFLVSFYNNEISEKSEIFDDQFSVERPDGSNFTLKIRSTKLEDSAMYFCASSEGDMSNYGYTFGSGTRLTVV.

This clone was recorded once. The junction shows a germline mismatch at one end, possibly a read error. The chain joins TRBV7-9 to TRBJ1-1; D might be TRBD1 (5 bases). This CDR3 is 12 amino acids long. The germline CDR1 and CDR2 sequences are SEHNR and FQNEAQ (reference sequence). The CDR3 loop is CASSLAGRGAFF. CDR3 bases: TGTGCCAGCAGCCTAGCAGGGCGGGGAGCTTTCTTT.

This rearrangement joins TRBV2 to TRBJ2-3, with TRBD2 matching 7 bases. Trimming at V came to 5 bases and at J to 5 bases, leaving 4 bases not matched to a gene. Germline CDR1 reads SNHLY; CDR2 reads FYNNEI. CDR3 length equals 13 residues. The CDR3 spells CASSREVVDTQYF. DNA for the CDR3: TGTGCCAGCAGTCGGGAGGTTGTAGATACGCAGTATTTT.

This chain links TRBV6-1 with TRBJ1-1; tentatively, D is TRBD1 (5 bases). Germline assignment: CDR1 MNHNS and CDR2 SASEGT. Trimming removed 1 base from V and 6 bases from J, with 15 bases in between. CDR3 length equals 15 residues. This CDR3 reads CASSEGRVRGAEAFF. Here the CDR3 DNA reads TGTGCCAGCAGTGAAGGAAGGGTACGGGGGGCTGAAGCTTTCTTT.